Following are 4 T cell receptor beta chains from one sample sequenced in a study of blood T cell repertoires in COVID-19. The repertoire was sequenced with immunoSEQ multiplex PCR; TCRdb's copy has only in-frame clones and lacks some. The table records 130,000 to 150,000 clones, over 80% of them present only once. The source material was PBMCs or T cells enriched from blood (not recorded which). The receptors derive from a woman between 50 and 59 years old who had been exposed to COVID-19.

CDR3 sequence (DNA): TGCGCCAGCAGTGGGTCGGGGGCCAATGAGCAGTTCTTC. Translated: CASSGSGANEQFF. The V and J genes are TRBV10-1 and TRBJ2-1; D may match TRBD1 or TRBD2 (6 bases each). V dropped 4 bases and J dropped 6 bases, with 10 bases sitting between them. The CDR3 is made up of 13 amino acids. Per the germline V gene, CDR1 is WNHNN and CDR2 is SYGVQD (reference sequence).

The V and J genes are TRBV3-1 (or the pseudogene TRBV3-2) and TRBJ2-5, with 15 nucleotides matching TRBD2. The V segment lost 2 bases and the J segment 2 bases; nucleotides outside the gene matches: 3. Germline values: CDR1 LGHDT, CDR2 YNNKEL (reference sequence). This CDR3 is built from 17 residues. CDR3 DNA sequence: TGTGCCAGCAGCCAATGGGGGACTAGCGGGGGGCAAGAGACCCAGTACTTC. This encodes CASSQWGTSGGQETQYF.

This chain connects TRBV7-8 to TRBJ1-6; possibly TRBD1 for D (5 bases). CDR1 SGHVS and CDR2 FQNEAQ come from the germline V gene. The ends were cut back, 0 bases at V and 1 base at J, with 19 bases in the middle. The CDR3 has 20 residues. The CDR3 sequence: CASSLARGGAGGSYNSPLHF. The CDR3 bases are TGTGCCAGCAGCTTAGCAAGGGGAGGGGCAGGCGGGTCCTATAATTCACCCCTCCACTTT.

The chain couples TRBV5-1 to TRBJ1-1, with TRBD1 matching over 7 bases. CDR3 length equals 18 residues. Per germline, CDR1 SGHRS and CDR2 YFSETQ. Germline trimming cut 1 base from V and 1 base from J; bases unmatched to any gene: 13. The CDR3 loop reads CASSLRRQGEIANTEAFF. CDR3 sequence (DNA): TGCGCCAGCAGCTTGAGGCGGCAGGGGGAAATTGCGAACACTGAAGCTTTCTTT.